The clone carrying this T cell receptor (beta chain) was seen at least ten times. V gave up 2 bases and J gave up 1 base; unmatched junction bases: 1. This CDR3 contains 14 residues. Germline values: CDR1 MNHEY, CDR2 SVGAGI. TCRdb called the 5' RACE reads again in MiXCR, with one record for every CDR3 protein. The repertoire holds about 100,000 distinct CDR3 sequences, approximately 12% seen once, with roughly two fifths in the top ten. This entry is derived from a study of T-cell memory formation after mild COVID-19. Sequencing was done on a sample of PBMCs or a T cell subset sorted from them (not recorded which). The receptor was isolated from a man aged 18 to 29 who had mild COVID-19 (a few samples of this study predate the infection). Cell type and time point are not known. The J gene is TRBJ2-5, the V gene TRBV6-5; 7 positions match TRBD1. CDR3 region: CASSYGDSQETQYF. The CDR3 coding sequence is TGTGCCAGCAGTTACGGGGACAGCCAAGAGACCCAGTACTTC.